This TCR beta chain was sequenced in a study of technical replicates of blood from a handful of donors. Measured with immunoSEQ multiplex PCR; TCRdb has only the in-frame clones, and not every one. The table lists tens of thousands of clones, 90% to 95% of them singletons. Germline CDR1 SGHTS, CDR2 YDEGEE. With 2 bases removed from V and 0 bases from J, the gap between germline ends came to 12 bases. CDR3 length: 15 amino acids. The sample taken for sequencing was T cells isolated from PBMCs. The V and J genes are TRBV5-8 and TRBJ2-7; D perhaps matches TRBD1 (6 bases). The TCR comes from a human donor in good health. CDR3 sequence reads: CASSFRQDSSYEQYF. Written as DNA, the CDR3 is TGTGCCAGCAGCTTCAGACAGGACAGCTCCTACGAGCAGTACTTC.